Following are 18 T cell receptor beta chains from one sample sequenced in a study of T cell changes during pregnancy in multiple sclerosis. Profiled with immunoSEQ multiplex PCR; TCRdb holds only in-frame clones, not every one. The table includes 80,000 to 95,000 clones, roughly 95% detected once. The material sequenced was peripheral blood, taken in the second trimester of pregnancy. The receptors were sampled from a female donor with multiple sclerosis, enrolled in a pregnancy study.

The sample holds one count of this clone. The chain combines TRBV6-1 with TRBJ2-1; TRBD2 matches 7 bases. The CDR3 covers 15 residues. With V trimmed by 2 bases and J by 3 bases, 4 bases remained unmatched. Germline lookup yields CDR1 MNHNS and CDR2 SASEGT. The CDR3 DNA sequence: TGTGCCAGCAGTGAAAACCTAGCGGACTACAATGAGCAGTTCTTC. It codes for CASSENLADYNEQFF.

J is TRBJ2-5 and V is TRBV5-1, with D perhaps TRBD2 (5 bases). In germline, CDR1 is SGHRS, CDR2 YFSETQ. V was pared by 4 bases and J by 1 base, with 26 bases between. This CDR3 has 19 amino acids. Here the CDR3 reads CASSLYPPMDGGFQETQYF. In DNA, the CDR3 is TGCGCCAGCAGCCTTTACCCTCCGATGGACGGAGGATTCCAAGAGACCCAGTACTTC.

CDR3 sequence reads: CASSLSGVPYEQYF. The CDR3 DNA sequence: TGTGCCAGCTCCCTAAGCGGGGTCCCCTACGAGCAGTACTTC. V and J are TRBV18 and TRBJ2-7, with 7 bases lining up with TRBD2. The CDR3 contains 14 residues. V was pared by 6 bases and J by 2 bases, with 7 bases of the junction left unmatched. From germline, CDR1 is KGHSH and CDR2 LQKENI.

The CDR3 DNA reads TGCGCCAGCAGCCCGGGGGACTCCACAGATACGCAGTATTTT. It is translated as CASSPGDSTDTQYF. The V gene is TRBV4-1, the J gene TRBJ2-3, with D tentatively TRBD2 (6 bases). The CDR3 consists of 14 residues. Trimming pared 4 bases from V and 2 bases from J, leaving 10 bases between. CDR1 is MGHRA and CDR2 is YSYEKL in the germline V gene.

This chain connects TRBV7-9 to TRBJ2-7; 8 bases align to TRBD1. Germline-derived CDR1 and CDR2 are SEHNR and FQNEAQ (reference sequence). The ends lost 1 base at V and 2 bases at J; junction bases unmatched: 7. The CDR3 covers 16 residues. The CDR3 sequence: CASSLGSGGWAYEQYF. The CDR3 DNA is TGTGCCAGCAGCTTAGGCTCAGGGGGCTGGGCCTACGAGCAGTACTTC.

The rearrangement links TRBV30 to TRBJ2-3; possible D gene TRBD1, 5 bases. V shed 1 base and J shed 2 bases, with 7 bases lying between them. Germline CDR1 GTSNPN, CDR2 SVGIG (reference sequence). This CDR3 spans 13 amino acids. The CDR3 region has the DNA TGTGCCTGGAGTGGGGGCAACACAGATACGCAGTATTTT. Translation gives CAWSGGNTDTQYF.

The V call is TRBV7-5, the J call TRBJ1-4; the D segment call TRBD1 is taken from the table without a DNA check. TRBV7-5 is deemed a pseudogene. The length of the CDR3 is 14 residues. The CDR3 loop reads CVRSCRGIDEKLFF. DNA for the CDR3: TGTGTCAGAAGCTGCAGGGGGATCGATGAAAAACTGTTTTTT.

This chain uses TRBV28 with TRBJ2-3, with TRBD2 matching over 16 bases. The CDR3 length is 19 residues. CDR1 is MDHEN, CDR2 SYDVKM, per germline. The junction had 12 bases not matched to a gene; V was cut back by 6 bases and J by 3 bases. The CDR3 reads CASSLTAGTSGRATDTQYF. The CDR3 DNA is TGTGCCAGCAGCCTGACGGCCGGGACTAGCGGGAGGGCAACAGATACGCAGTATTTT.

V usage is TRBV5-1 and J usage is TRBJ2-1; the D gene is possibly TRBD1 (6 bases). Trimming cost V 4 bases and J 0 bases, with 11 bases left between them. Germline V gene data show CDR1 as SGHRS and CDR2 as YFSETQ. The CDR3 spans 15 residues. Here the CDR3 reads CASSPQGSSYNEQFF. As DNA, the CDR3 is TGCGCCAGCAGCCCTCAGGGGAGCTCCTACAATGAGCAGTTCTTC. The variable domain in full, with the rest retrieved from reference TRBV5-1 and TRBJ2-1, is KAGVTQTPRYLIKTRGQQVTLSCSPISGHRSVSWYQQTPGQGLQFLFEYFSETQRNKGNFPGRFSGRQFSNSRSEMNVSTLELGDSALYLCASSPQGSSYNEQFFGPGTRLTVL.

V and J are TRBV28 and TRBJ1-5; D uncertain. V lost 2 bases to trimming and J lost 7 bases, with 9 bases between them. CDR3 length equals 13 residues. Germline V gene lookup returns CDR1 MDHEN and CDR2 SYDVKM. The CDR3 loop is CASSLRGVQPQHF. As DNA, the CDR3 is TGTGCCAGCAGTTTACGGGGAGTCCAGCCCCAGCATTTT.

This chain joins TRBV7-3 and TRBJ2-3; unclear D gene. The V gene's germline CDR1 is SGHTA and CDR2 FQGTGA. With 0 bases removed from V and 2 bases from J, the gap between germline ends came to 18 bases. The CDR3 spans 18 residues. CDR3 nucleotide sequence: TGTGCCAGCAGCTTAACGTCATCAGGATCGAGTGCCACAGATACGCAGTATTTT. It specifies CASSLTSSGSSATDTQYF.

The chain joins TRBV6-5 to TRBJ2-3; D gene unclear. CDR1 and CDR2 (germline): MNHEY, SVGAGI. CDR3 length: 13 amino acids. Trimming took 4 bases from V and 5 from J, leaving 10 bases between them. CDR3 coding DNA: TGTGCCAGCAGTTTCGTCGAGGAAGATACGCAGTATTTT. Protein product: CASSFVEEDTQYF.

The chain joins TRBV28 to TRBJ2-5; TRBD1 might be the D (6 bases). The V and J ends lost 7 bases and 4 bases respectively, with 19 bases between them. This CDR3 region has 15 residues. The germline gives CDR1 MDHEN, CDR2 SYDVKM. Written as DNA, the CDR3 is TGTGCCAGCAACCTCCGGCAGGGGAATGGAGAGACCCAGTACTTC. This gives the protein CASNLRQGNGETQYF.

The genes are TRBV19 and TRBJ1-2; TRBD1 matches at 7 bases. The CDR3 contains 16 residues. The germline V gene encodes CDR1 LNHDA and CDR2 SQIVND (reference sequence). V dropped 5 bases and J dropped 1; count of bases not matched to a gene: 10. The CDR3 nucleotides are TGTGCCAGTAGTCCGTTGAGGGGGCAAGTTAACTATGGCTACACCTTC. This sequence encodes CASSPLRGQVNYGYTF.

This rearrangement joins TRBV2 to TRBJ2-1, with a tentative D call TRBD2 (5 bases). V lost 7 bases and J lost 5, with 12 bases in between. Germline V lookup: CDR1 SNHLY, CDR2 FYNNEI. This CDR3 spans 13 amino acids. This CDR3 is CASNEPLDNEQFF. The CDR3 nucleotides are TGTGCCAGCAACGAACCACTAGACAATGAGCAGTTCTTC.

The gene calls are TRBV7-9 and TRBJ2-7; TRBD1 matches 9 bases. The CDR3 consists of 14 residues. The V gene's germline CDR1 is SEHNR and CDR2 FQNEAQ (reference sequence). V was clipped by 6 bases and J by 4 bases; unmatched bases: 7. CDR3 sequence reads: CASSPTTGGYEQYF. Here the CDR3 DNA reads TGTGCCAGCAGTCCAACGACAGGGGGTTACGAGCAGTACTTC. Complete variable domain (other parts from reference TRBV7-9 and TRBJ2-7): DTGVSQNPRHKITKRGQNVTFRCDPISEHNRLYWYRQTLGQGPEFLTYFQNEAQLEKSRLLSDRFSAERPKGSFSTLEIQRTEQGDSAMYLCASSPTTGGYEQYFGPGTRLTVT.

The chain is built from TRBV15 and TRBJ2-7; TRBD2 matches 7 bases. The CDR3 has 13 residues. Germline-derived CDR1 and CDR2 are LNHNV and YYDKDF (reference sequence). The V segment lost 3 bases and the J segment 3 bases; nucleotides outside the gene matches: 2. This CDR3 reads CATSRGRDYEQYF. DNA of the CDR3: TGTGCCACCAGCAGGGGGAGGGACTACGAGCAGTACTTC. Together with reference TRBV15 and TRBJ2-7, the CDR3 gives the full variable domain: DAMVIQNPRYQVTQFGKPVTLSCSQTLNHNVMYWYQQKSSQAPKLLFHYYDKDFNNEADTPDNFQSRRPNTSFCFLDIRSPGLGDTAMYLCATSRGRDYEQYFGPGTRLTVT.

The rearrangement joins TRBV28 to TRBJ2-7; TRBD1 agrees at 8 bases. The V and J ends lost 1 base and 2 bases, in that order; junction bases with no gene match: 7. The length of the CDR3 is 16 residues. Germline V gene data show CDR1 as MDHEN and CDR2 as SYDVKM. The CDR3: CASSLSPRDRTYEQYF. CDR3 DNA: TGTGCCAGCAGTTTATCACCCCGGGACAGGACCTACGAGCAGTACTTC.